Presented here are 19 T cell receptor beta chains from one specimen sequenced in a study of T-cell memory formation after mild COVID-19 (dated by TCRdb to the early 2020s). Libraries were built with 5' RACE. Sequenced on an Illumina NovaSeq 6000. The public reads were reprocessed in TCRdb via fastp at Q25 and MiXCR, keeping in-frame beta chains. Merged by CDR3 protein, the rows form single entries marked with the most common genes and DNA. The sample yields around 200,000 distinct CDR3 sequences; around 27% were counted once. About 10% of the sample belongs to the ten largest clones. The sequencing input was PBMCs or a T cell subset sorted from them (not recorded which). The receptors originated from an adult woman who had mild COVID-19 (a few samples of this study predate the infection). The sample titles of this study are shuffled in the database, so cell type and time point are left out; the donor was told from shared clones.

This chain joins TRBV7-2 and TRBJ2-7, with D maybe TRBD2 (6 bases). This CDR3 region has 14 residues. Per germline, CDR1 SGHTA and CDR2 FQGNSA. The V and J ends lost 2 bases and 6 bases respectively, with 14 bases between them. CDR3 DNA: TGTGCCAGCAGCTTAATGGACGGAGGGGCCGAGCAGTACTTC. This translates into CASSLMDGGAEQYF.

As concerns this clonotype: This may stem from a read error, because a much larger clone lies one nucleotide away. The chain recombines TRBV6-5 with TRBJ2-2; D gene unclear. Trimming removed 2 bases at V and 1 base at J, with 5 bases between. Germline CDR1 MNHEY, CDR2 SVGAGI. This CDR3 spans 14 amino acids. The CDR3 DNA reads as TGTGCCAGCAGTTACCAGAGGAACACCGGGGAGCTGTTTTTT. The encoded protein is CASSYQRNTGELFF.

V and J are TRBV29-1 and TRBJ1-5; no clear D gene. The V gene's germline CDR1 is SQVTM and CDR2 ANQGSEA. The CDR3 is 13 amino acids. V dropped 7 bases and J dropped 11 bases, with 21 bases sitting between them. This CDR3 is CSAVVGSVPTQHF. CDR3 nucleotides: TGCAGCGCTGTTGTAGGTTCCGTTCCGACCCAGCATTTT.

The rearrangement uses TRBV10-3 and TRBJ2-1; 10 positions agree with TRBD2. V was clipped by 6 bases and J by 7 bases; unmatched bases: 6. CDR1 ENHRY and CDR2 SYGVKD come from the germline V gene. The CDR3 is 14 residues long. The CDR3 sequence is CAIRGGTSDNEQFF. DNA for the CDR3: TGTGCCATCAGGGGTGGGACTAGCGATAATGAGCAGTTCTTC.

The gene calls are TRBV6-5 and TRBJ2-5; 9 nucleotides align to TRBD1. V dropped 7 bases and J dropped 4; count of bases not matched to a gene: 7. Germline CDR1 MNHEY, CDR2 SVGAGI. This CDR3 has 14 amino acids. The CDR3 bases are TGTGCCAGCACCCCAGGGACAGGGCCAGAGACCCAGTACTTC. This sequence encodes CASTPGTGPETQYF.

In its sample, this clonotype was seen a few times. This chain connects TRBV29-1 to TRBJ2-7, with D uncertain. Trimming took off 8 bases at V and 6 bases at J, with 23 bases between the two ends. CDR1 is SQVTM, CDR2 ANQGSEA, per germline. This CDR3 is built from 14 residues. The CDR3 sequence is CSPDGIRFVREQYF. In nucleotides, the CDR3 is TGCAGCCCAGATGGAATTAGGTTCGTTCGCGAGCAGTACTTC.

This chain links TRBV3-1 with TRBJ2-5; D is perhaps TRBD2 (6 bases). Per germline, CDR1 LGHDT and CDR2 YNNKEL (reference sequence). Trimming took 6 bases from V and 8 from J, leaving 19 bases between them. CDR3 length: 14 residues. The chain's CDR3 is CASRPPGLLGTQYF. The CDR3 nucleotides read TGTGCCAGCAGGCCTCCGGGACTCCTGGGAACCCAGTACTTC.

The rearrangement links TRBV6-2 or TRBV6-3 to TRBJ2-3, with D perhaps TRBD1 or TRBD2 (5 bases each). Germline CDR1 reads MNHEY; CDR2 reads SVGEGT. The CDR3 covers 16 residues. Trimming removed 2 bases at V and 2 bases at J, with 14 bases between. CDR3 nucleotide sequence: TGTGCCAGCAGTTACGACGGGACCCATTTCACAGATACGCAGTATTTT. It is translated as CASSYDGTHFTDTQYF.

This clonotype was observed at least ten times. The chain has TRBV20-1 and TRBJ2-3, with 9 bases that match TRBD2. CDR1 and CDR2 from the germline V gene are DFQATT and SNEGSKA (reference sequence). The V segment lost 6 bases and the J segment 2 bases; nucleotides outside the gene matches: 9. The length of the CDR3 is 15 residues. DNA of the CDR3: TGCAGTGCCCCCCGACTAGCGGTTTTCACAGATACGCAGTATTTT. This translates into CSAPRLAVFTDTQYF.

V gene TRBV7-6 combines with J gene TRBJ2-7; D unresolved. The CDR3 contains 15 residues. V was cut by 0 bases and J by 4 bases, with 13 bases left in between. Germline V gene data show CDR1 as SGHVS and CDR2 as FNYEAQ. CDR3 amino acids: CASSLAQSLRYEQYF. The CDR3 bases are TGTGCCAGCAGCTTAGCACAGTCCTTGAGGTACGAGCAGTACTTC. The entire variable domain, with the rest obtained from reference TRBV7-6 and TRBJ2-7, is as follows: GAGVSQSPRYKVTKRGQDVALRCDPISGHVSLYWYRQALGQGPEFLTYFNYEAQQDKSGLPNDRFSAERPEGSISTLTIQRTEQRDSAMYRCASSLAQSLRYEQYFGPGTRLTVT.

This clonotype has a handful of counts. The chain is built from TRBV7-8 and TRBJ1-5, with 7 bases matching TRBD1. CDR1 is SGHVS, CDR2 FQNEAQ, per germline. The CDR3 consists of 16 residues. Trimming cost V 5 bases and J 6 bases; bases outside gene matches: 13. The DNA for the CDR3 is TGTGCCAGCAGCGAGAGAGGGGGCGCGGGAAGTCAGCCCCAGCATTTT. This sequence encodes CASSERGGAGSQPQHF. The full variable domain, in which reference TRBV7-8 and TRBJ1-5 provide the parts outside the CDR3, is GAGVSQSPRYKVAKRGQDVALRCDPISGHVSLFWYQQALGQGPEFLTYFQNEAQLDKSGLPSDRFFAERPEGSVSTLKIQRTQQEDSAVYLCASSERGGAGSQPQHFGDGTRLSIL.

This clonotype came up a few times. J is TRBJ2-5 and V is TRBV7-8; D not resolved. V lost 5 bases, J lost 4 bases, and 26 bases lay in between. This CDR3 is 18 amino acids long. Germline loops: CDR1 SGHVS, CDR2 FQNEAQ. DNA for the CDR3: TGTGCCAGCAGCAGCCTGAGCCTGTTTGGGGTCTTCGGAGAGACCCAGTACTTC. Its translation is CASSSLSLFGVFGETQYF. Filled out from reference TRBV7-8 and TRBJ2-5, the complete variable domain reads GAGVSQSPRYKVAKRGQDVALRCDPISGHVSLFWYQQALGQGPEFLTYFQNEAQLDKSGLPSDRFFAERPEGSVSTLKIQRTQQEDSAVYLCASSSLSLFGVFGETQYFGPGTRLLVL.

This CDR3 is CASSSGQFNYGYTF. The CDR3 nucleotides read TGTGCCAGCAGCTCGGGACAGTTTAACTATGGCTACACCTTC. The chain combines TRBV9 with TRBJ1-2; 7 nucleotides match TRBD1. The CDR3 is 14 amino acids. The germline gives CDR1 SGDLS, CDR2 YYNGEE. V lost 4 bases and J lost 1; bases outside the gene matches: 4.

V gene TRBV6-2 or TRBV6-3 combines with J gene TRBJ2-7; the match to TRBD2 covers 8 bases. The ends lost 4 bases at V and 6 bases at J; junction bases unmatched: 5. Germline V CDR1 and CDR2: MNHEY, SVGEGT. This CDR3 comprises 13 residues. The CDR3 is CASSWTGLVEQYF. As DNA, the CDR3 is TGTGCCAGCAGTTGGACGGGACTAGTCGAGCAGTACTTC.

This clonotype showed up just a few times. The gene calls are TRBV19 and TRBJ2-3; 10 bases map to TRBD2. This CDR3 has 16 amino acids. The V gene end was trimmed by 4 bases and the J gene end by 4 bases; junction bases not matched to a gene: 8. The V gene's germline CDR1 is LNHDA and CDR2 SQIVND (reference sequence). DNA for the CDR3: TGTGCCAGTAGTAGTACAAAGCGGGGGGGCTCAGATACGCAGTATTTT. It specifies CASSSTKRGGSDTQYF.

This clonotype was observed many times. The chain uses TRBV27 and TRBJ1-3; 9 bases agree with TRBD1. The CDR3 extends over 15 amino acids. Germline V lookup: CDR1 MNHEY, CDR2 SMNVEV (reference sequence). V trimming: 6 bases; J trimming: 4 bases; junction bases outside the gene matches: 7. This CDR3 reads CASRRTGVGGNTIYF. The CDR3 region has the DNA TGTGCCAGCAGAAGGACAGGGGTGGGGGGAAACACCATATATTTT.

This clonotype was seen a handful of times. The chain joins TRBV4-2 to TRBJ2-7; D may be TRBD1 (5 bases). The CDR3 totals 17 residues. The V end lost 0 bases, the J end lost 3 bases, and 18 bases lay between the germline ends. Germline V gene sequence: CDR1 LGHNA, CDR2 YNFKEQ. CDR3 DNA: TGTGCCAGCAGCCAAGATCAATGGGCAGGGTCATTCTACGAGCAGTACTTC. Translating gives CASSQDQWAGSFYEQYF.

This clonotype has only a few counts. CDR3 region: CASSTTPGASGRETQYF. DNA of the CDR3: TGTGCCAGCAGCACAACTCCGGGGGCTAGCGGGAGAGAGACCCAGTACTTC. This chain joins TRBV9 and TRBJ2-5, with TRBD2 matching 10 bases. The CDR3 consists of 17 residues. In germline, CDR1 is SGDLS, CDR2 YYNGEE. V lost 4 bases and J lost 4; bases outside the gene matches: 13.

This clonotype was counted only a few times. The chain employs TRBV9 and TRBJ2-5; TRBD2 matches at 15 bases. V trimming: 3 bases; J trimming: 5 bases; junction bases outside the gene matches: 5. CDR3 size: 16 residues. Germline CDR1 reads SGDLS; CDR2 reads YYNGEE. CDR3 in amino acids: CASSGTSGGAVETQYF. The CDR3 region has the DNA TGTGCCAGCAGCGGGACTAGCGGGGGGGCCGTTGAGACCCAGTACTTC. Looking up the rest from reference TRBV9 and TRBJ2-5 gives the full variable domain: DSGVTQTPKHLITATGQRVTLRCSPRSGDLSVYWYQQSLDQGLQFLIQYYNGEERAKGNILERFSAQQFPDLHSELNLSSLELGDSALYFCASSGTSGGAVETQYFGPGTRLLVL.